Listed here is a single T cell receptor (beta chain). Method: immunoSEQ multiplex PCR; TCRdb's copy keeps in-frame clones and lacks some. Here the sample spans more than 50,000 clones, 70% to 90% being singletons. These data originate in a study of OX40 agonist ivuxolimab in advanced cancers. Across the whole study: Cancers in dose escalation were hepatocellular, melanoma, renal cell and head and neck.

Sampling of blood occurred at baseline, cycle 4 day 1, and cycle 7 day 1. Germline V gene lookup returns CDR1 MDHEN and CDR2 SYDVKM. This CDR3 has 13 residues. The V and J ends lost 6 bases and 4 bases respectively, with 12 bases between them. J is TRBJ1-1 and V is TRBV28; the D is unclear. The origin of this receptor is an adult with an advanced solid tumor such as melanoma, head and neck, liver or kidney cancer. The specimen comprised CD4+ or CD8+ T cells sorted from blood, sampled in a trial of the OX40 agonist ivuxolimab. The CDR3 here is CASSPRLGTEAFF. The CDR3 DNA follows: TGTGCCAGCAGCCCCCGGTTGGGCACTGAAGCTTTCTTT.